This is a list of T cell receptor beta chains from one sample in a study of blood T cell repertoires in COVID-19. Method: immunoSEQ multiplex PCR; TCRdb's copy keeps in-frame clones and lacks some. This table holds about 170,000 clones, 80% to 90% found once. The sample comprised peripheral blood. Receptors originate from a man aged 18-30 years with active or convalescent COVID-19. CDR3s include the opening cysteine and the closing phenylalanine or tryptophan. D genes are given only for firm matches.

V	J	D	CDR3
TRBV28	TRBJ2-7	-	CASSLGGPHEQYF
TRBV28	TRBJ2-2	TRBD1	CASSPATGHTGELFF
TRBV9	TRBJ1-6	-	CASSANTGSPLHF
TRBV24-1	TRBJ1-4	-	CATIEDEKLFF
TRBV5-1	TRBJ2-5	-	CASSLGQQETQYF
TRBV24-1	TRBJ2-2	TRBD2	CATSDPGRDTGELFF
TRBV13	TRBJ2-7	TRBD1	CASSLYQGVYEQYF
TRBV29-1	TRBJ1-4	TRBD1	CSVGAGQGYEKLFF
TRBV19	TRBJ2-3	TRBD2	CASTPGRGRNIRDTQYF
TRBV3-1/TRBV3-2	TRBJ2-5	-	CASSHRVLETQYF
TRBV30	TRBJ2-7	TRBD2	CAWQGLAGPHYQYEQYF
TRBV28	TRBJ1-2	-	CASSFRISRQSNYGYTF
TRBV5-5	TRBJ2-5	TRBD1	CASSPGGGETQYF
TRBV27	TRBJ2-7	TRBD1	CASSHRDRNYEQYF
TRBV18	TRBJ2-7	TRBD2	CASSRSGTISYEQYF
TRBV5-1	TRBJ2-5	-	CASSLDVGGQETQYF
TRBV6-2/TRBV6-3	TRBJ1-1	-	CASSTLTGNTEAFF
TRBV5-1	TRBJ2-5	TRBD2	CASSPLAGEVKTQYF
TRBV24-1	TRBJ1-2	TRBD1	CATSDPGQGNYGYTF
TRBV28	TRBJ2-1	-	CPKGPGAYNEQFF
TRBV24-1	TRBJ2-2	-	CATSDLAESGELFF
TRBV18	TRBJ2-5	-	CASSPPPSAGTGETQYF
TRBV5-1	TRBJ2-5	-	CASSFGTEETQYF
TRBV2	TRBJ2-3	-	CASSEVRQAGDTQYF
TRBV11-2	TRBJ1-2	-	CASSSAGLRTGYTF
TRBV11-3	TRBJ1-1	TRBD1	CASSLTGSGTEAFF
TRBV24-1	TRBJ1-2	TRBD1	CATSEARGQNHGYTF
TRBV4-1	TRBJ1-1	TRBD1	CASSPPTGGDTEAFF
TRBV11-3	TRBJ2-3	TRBD2	CASSFTTGGGTDTQYF
TRBV18	TRBJ2-7	-	CASSPGVLRDNEQYF
TRBV7-2	TRBJ1-2	TRBD1	CASSSSAGTGYGYTF
TRBV14	TRBJ2-4	-	CASSKGKKGGRDIQYF
TRBV5-1	TRBJ2-2	-	CASSRDTGELFF
TRBV5-3	TRBJ2-1	-	CARSLQGGCSYNEQFF
TRBV27	TRBJ2-3	TRBD2	CASRTSGGTDTQYF
TRBV30	TRBJ1-1	-	CAWSVGGATEAFF
TRBV21-1	TRBJ2-1	-	CASSLAGAYNEQFF
TRBV28	TRBJ1-4	TRBD1	CASSLRPTGVANEKLFF
TRBV5-4	TRBJ1-6	-	CASSSPKGESSPLHF